This T cell receptor beta chain was retrieved from a study of T cell responses to AZD1222 COVID-19 vaccine. Study-wide results and caveats: Vaccine-associated CD4 TCRs spanned spike, dominant at 160-218 and 743-854. Two AZD1222 administrations were followed by greater Spike-specific TCR breadth and depth. Of the AZD1222 recipients, only five to seven were seropositive at baseline.

Only in-frame clones appear in the TCRdb table, and some are missing; sequencing was by immunoSEQ multiplex PCR. The sample has over 150,000 clones; around 87% are singletons. In the case of this clone: The antigen is unknown.

With V trimmed by 4 bases and J by 2 bases, 4 bases remained unmatched. Germline CDR1 is SGHRS and CDR2 is YFSETQ. The CDR3 contains 16 residues. V gene TRBV5-1 combines with J gene TRBJ2-5, with 14 bases aligning to TRBD2. Sample: peripheral blood, taken on day 0 of AZD1222 vaccination. The clonotype originates from an adult in good health. DNA for the CDR3: TGCGCCAGCAGCCTGGGACTAGCGGGGGTACAAGAGACCCAGTACTTC. Residues: CASSLGLAGVQETQYF.